A selection of T cell receptor beta chains follows, all from one sample in a study of T cells after posttransplantation cyclophosphamide. Measured with immunoSEQ multiplex PCR; TCRdb has only the in-frame clones, and not every one. This table holds over 8,000 clones, under 90% found once. Source: PBMCs, taken after allogeneic stem cell transplant with posttransplant cyclophosphamide. These receptors originate from a female patient aged 40-49 years who received an allogeneic stem cell transplant from an unrelated donor, was CMV-positive, and had no GVHD. Among the T cells, some may be from the graft donor. CDR3s include the opening cysteine and the closing phenylalanine or tryptophan. A D gene is named only where the DNA matches it firmly. The listing skips clone size in some rows; elsewhere it reads once, few, many or a size class.

clone size	D gene	J gene	V gene	CDR3 DNA	CDR3 protein
-	-	TRBJ2-1	TRBV5-4	TGTGCCAGCAGCTCGACTGGGAGCTCCTACAATGAGCAGTTCTTC	CASSSTGSSYNEQFF
medium-sized	TRBD2	TRBJ2-5	TRBV4-3	TGCGCCAGCAGCCATGCAAGGACTAGCCCCACCGAGACCCAGTACTTC	CASSHARTSPTETQYF
-	-	TRBJ2-3	TRBV19	TGTGCCAGTAGTATAGGGATCGGGGGTGTCTCAGATACGCAGTATTTT	CASSIGIGGVSDTQYF
-	-	TRBJ2-3	TRBV11-3	TGTGCCAGCAGCTTAGCCCCAGGCACAGATACGCAGTATTTT	CASSLAPGTDTQYF
-	TRBD2	TRBJ2-1	TRBV7-3	TGTGCCAGCAGCCCGACTAGCAGTGAGCAGTTCTTC	CASSPTSSEQFF
-	TRBD1	TRBJ1-2	TRBV5-6	TGTGCCAGCAGCACAGGTCAGGGGGTCGACACCTTC	CASSTGQGVDTF
-	-	TRBJ2-7	TRBV15	TGTGCCACCAGCAGAGATTGGCGGGGAACCTACGAGCAGTACTTC	CATSRDWRGTYEQYF
-	-	TRBJ2-3	TRBV7-9	TGTGCCAGCAGCCCGCAGGGGGGTGGTACGCAGTATTTT	CASSPQGGGTQYF
-	-	TRBJ2-7	TRBV7-2	TGTGCCAGCAGCTCCCCTACGATAAGGGGCGAGCAGTACTTC	CASSSPTIRGEQYF
-	TRBD2	TRBJ2-5	TRBV4-3	TGCGCCAGCAGCCAAGAAAGCCTAGCGGGGTACCTGTTAGAGACCCAGTACTTC	CASSQESLAGYLLETQYF
-	TRBD1	TRBJ1-4	TRBV23-1	TGCGCCAGCAGTCAGGGGGACAGGGGGGCAACTAATGAAAAACTGTTTTTT	CASSQGDRGATNEKLFF
-	-	TRBJ2-2	TRBV7-9	TGTGCCAGCAGCCCTAGGGGGGGCTACACCGGGGAGCTGTTTTTT	CASSPRGGYTGELFF
-	TRBD1	TRBJ1-6	TRBV19	TGTGCCAGTAGCCTACCCCCGGGACAGGGGGTGGGTTCACCCCTCCACTTT	CASSLPPGQGVGSPLHF
-	TRBD2	TRBJ2-1	TRBV4-1	TGCGCCAGCAGCCAAGAGAATCGGCGGGGGTTGTACAATGAGCAGTTCTTC	CASSQENRRGLYNEQFF
-	-	TRBJ1-5	TRBV30	TGTGCCTGGAGTGTAAACAGGGAAGGCAATCAGCCCCAGCATTTT	CAWSVNREGNQPQHF
-	-	TRBJ1-1	TRBV7-9	TGTGCCAGCAGCTCCATTACGGGTCCTGCGTCTGAAGCTTTCTTT	CASSSITGPASEAFF
-	TRBD1	TRBJ2-2	TRBV7-3	TGTGCCAGCAGCTTAACGGGGACAGGGGGCCCCGGGGAGCTGTTTTTT	CASSLTGTGGPGELFF
-	TRBD1	TRBJ1-5	TRBV5-6	TGTGCCAGCAGCGTGAGGGGACAGGGGGGCAATCAGCCCCAGCATTTT	CASSVRGQGGNQPQHF
once	TRBD1	TRBJ1-2	TRBV4-3	TGCGCCAGCAGCCAAGTTAGACAGGGGGGGTATGGCTACACCTTC	CASSQVRQGGYGYTF
-	TRBD1	TRBJ1-5	TRBV7-2	TGTGCCAGCAGCTTAGGTCGACAGGGGGCCTCATATGATCAGCCCCAGCATTTT	CASSLGRQGASYDQPQHF
-	TRBD2	TRBJ2-1	TRBV5-4	TGTGCCAGCAGCTCTAGCACCCGTACCTCTAGCGGGGGGGCCTATGAGCAGTTCTTC	CASSSSTRTSSGGAYEQFF
-	TRBD1	TRBJ2-2	TRBV27	TGTGCCACCTCAGGGGGAAGGGCCGGGGAGCTGTTTTTT	CATSGGRAGELFF
once	-	TRBJ2-5	TRBV7-7	TGTGCTAGCAGCTTACAGTCAGGGGTGGGACCAGAGACCCAGTACTTC	CASSLQSGVGPETQYF
-	TRBD2	TRBJ2-7	TRBV27	TGTGCCAGCAGTTCAAGACTAGCGACGGCCTACGAGCAGTACTTC	CASSSRLATAYEQYF
-	TRBD2	TRBJ2-5	TRBV10-3	TGTGCCATCAGAGCTACGGCGGGGGTCGGAGAGACCCAGTACTTC	CAIRATAGVGETQYF
once	-	TRBJ2-5	TRBV10-3	TGTGCCATCAGGGAGGACAGCCTCCGGGAGACCCAGTACTTC	CAIREDSLRETQYF
-	-	TRBJ2-4	TRBV4-3	TGCGCCAGCAGCCAAGAATTCGACAGAAGAATAGCCAAAAACATTCAGTACTTC	CASSQEFDRRIAKNIQYF
-	TRBD2	TRBJ2-2	TRBV5-4	TGTGCCAGCAGCGGGCTGGGACTAGCGGGGGGGCCTGGCACCGGGGAGCTGTTTTTT	CASSGLGLAGGPGTGELFF
-	-	TRBJ1-6	TRBV2	TGTGCCAGCAGCCTCGGACAGTATAATTCACCCCTCCACTTT	CASSLGQYNSPLHF
-	-	TRBJ2-1	TRBV28	TGTGCCAGCAGTTTAGGCGGTGAGCAGTTCTTC	CASSLGGEQFF
-	TRBD1	TRBJ2-7	TRBV7-8	TGTGCCAGCAGCTTCTCACCCAGGACAGGGGGATCCTACGAGCAGTACTTC	CASSFSPRTGGSYEQYF
once	TRBD1	TRBJ1-5	TRBV7-9	TGTGCCAGCAGCTTAGGCGGGACAGGGGATCGGCCCCAGCATTTT	CASSLGGTGDRPQHF
once	TRBD1	TRBJ1-1	TRBV28	TGTGCCAGCAGTTTAGGCGGGACAGGGGGCAACACTGAAGCTTTCTTT	CASSLGGTGGNTEAFF
-	TRBD2	TRBJ2-5	TRBV7-2	TGTGCCAGCAGCCCGCTCCGACTAGCGGGGGGGCGAGAGACCCAGTACTTC	CASSPLRLAGGRETQYF
-	-	TRBJ2-5	TRBV7-2	TGTGCCAGCAGCTTATCGCTCGGGGAGACCCAGTACTTC	CASSLSLGETQYF
-	TRBD1	TRBJ2-5	TRBV5-1	TGCGCCAGCAGCTTCGGGGACAGCCACCAAGAGACCCAGTACTTC	CASSFGDSHQETQYF
-	-	TRBJ2-7	TRBV5-1	TGCGCCAGCAGCTCCGGACCGGGAACCTCCTACGAGCAGTACTTC	CASSSGPGTSYEQYF
-	TRBD2	TRBJ2-2	TRBV14	TGTGCCAGCAGCGCGAATTCCATAGCGGGGGGAACCGGGGAGCTGTTTTTT	CASSANSIAGGTGELFF
-	-	TRBJ2-2	TRBV4-3	TGCGCCAGCAGCCAAGGAAGGAGGGTCACCGGGGAGCTGTTTTTT	CASSQGRRVTGELFF
-	TRBD1	TRBJ2-1	TRBV4-1	TGCGCCAGCAGCCAAGCGTTCGGAGACAGGGATTCAAATGAGCAGTTCTTC	CASSQAFGDRDSNEQFF
once	-	TRBJ1-1	TRBV11-3	TGTGCCAGCAGCGGAGGGACGTTGAACACTGAAGCTTTCTTT	CASSGGTLNTEAFF
-	TRBD2	TRBJ2-2	TRBV7-6	TGTGCCAGCAGCTTTGCGGGGGGCAAAACCGGGGAGCTGTTTTTT	CASSFAGGKTGELFF
-	TRBD2	TRBJ2-4	TRBV9	TGTGCCAGCAGCGCGGGGGGGGGATCGGACATTCAGTACTTC	CASSAGGGSDIQYF